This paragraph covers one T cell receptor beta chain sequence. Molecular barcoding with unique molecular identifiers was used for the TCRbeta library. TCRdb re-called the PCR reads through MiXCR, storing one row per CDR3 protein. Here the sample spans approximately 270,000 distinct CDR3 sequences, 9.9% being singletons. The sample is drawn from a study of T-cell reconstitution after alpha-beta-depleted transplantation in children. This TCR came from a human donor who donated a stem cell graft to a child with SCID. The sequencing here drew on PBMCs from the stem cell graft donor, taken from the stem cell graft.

The CDR3 is CSASLLAGGVGNEQFF. DNA of the CDR3: TGCAGTGCTAGCTTACTAGCGGGGGGTGTTGGGAATGAGCAGTTCTTC. The rearrangement links TRBV20-1 to TRBJ2-1; 12 positions match TRBD2. The CDR3 has 16 residues. The ends lost 3 bases at V and 7 bases at J; junction bases unmatched: 10. The germline gives CDR1 DFQATT, CDR2 SNEGSKA (reference sequence).